One and the same sample provided the 2 T cell receptor beta chains below, sequenced in a study of cytomegalovirus exposure and HLA in healthy donors. 13 Jbeta primers and 60 Vbeta primers were used for the PCR. The assay was immunoSEQ multiplex PCR, and TCRdb's table has in-frame clones only and misses some. Of approximately 100,000 clones in the sample, 74% were seen once. The sequencing sample was made of PBMCs. These receptors came from a man aged 50-60 years in good health and CMV-seropositive.

This chain joins TRBV5-1 and TRBJ2-5; a weak D match, TRBD1 (6 bases). This CDR3 contains 15 residues. Germline lookup yields CDR1 SGHRS and CDR2 YFSETQ. The V end lost 1 base, the J end lost 3 bases, and 13 bases lay between the germline ends. CDR3: CASSLWGQGEETQYF. DNA for the CDR3: TGCGCCAGCAGCTTGTGGGGGCAGGGAGAAGAGACCCAGTACTTC. The full variable domain, with the rest looked up from reference TRBV5-1 and TRBJ2-5, is KAGVTQTPRYLIKTRGQQVTLSCSPISGHRSVSWYQQTPGQGLQFLFEYFSETQRNKGNFPGRFSGRQFSNSRSEMNVSTLELGDSALYLCASSLWGQGEETQYFGPGTRLLVL.

The sample holds one count of this clone. CDR3 residues: CASSQLMTGTGKTQYF. For the CDR3, the DNA is TGCGCCAGCAGCCAACTAATGACAGGGACCGGGAAGACCCAGTACTTC. V is TRBV4-1 and J is TRBJ2-5; 7 bases are a match to TRBD1. The V segment lost 2 bases and the J segment 6 bases; nucleotides outside the gene matches: 12. This CDR3 region has 16 residues. From germline, CDR1 is MGHRA and CDR2 YSYEKL.